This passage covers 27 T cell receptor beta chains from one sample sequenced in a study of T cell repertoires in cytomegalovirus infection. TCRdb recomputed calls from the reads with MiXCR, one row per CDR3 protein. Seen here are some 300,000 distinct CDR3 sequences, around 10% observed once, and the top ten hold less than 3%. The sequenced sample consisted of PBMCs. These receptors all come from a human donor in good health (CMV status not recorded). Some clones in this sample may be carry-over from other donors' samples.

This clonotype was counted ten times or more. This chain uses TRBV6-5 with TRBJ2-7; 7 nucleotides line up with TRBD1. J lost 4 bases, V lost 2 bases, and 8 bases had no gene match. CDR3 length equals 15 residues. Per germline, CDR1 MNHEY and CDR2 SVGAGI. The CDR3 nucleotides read TGTGCCAGCAGTTACGGTACGGACAGGCAGTACGAGCAGTACTTC. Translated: CASSYGTDRQYEQYF.

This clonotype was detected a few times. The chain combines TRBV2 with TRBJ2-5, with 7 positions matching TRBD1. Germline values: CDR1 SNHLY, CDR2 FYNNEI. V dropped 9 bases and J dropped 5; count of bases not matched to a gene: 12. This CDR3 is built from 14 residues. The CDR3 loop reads CASPRAGGMETQYF. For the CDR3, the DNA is TGTGCCAGTCCCCGGGCAGGGGGAATGGAGACCCAGTACTTC.

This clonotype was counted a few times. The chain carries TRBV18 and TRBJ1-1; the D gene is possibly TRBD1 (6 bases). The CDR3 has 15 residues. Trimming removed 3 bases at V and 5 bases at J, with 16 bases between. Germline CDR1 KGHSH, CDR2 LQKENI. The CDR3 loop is CASSPGAEGGTEAFF. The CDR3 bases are TGTGCCAGCTCACCGGGGGCAGAGGGGGGGACTGAAGCTTTCTTT.

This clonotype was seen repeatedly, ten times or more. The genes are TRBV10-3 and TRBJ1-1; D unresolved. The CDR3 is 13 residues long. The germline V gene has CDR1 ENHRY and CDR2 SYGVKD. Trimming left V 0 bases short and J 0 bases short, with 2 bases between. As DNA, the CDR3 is TGTGCCATCAGTGAGTCGCTGAACACTGAAGCTTTCTTT. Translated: CAISESLNTEAFF.

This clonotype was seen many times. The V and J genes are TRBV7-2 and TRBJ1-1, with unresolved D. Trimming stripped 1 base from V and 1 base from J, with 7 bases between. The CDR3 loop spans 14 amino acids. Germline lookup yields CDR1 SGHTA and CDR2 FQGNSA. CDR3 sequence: CASSLDRTNTEAFF. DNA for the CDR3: TGTGCCAGCAGCTTAGACAGAACGAACACTGAAGCTTTCTTT.

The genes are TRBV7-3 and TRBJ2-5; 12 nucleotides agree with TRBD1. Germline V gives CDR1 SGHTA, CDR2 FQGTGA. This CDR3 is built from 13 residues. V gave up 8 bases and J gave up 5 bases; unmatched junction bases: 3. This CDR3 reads CASGTGGLETQYF. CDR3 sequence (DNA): TGTGCCAGCGGGACAGGGGGCCTGGAGACCCAGTACTTC.

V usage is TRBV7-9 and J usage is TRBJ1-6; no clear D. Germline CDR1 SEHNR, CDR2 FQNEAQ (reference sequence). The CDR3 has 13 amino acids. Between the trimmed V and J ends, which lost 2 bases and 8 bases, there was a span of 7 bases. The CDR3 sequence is CASSLIRDSPLHF. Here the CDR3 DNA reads TGTGCCAGCAGCTTAATCCGGGATTCACCCCTCCACTTT.

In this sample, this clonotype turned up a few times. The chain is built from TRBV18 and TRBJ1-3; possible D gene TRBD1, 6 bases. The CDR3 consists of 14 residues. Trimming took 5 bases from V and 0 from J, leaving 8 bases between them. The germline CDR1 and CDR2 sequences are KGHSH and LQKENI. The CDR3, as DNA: TGTGCCAGCTCAGTGGACAGCTCTGGAAACACCATATATTTT. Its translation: CASSVDSSGNTIYF.

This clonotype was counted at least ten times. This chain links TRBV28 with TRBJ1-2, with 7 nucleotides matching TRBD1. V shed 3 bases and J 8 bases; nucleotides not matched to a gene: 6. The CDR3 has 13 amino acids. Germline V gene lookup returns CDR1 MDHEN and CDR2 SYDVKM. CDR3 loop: CASSFTGVEGYTF. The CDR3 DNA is TGTGCCAGCAGTTTCACAGGGGTAGAGGGCTACACCTTC.

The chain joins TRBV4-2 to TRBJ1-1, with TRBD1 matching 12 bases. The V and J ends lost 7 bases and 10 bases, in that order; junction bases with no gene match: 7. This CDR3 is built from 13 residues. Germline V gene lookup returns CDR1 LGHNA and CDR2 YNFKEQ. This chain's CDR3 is CASKGDRGLGAFF. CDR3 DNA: TGTGCCAGCAAGGGGGACAGGGGGCTAGGAGCTTTCTTT.

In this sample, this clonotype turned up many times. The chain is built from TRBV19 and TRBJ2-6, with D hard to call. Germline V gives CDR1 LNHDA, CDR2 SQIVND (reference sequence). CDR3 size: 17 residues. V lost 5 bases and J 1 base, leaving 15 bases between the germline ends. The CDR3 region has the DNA TGTGCCAGTAGTCTACCGTGGTTGGCGTCTGGGGCCAACGTCCTGACTTTC. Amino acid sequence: CASSLPWLASGANVLTF.

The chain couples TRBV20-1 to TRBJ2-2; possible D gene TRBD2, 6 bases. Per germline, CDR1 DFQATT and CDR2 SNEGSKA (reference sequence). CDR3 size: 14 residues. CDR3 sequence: CSARASENTGELFF. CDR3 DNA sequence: TGCAGCGCGCGGGCTAGCGAGAACACCGGGGAGCTGTTTTTT.

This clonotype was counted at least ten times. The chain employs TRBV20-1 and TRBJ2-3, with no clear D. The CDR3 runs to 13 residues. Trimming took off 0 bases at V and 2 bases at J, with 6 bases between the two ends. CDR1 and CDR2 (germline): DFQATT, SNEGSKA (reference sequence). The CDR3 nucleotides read TGCAGTGCTAGAGAAACAAACACAGATACGCAGTATTTT. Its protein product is CSARETNTDTQYF.

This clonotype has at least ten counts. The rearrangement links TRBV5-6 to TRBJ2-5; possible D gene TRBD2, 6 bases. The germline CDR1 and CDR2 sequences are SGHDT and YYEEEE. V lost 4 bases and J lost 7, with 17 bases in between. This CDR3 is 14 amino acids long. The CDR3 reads CASSPLGSSGTQYF. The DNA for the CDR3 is TGTGCCAGCAGCCCGCTCGGGAGTAGCGGGACCCAGTACTTC.

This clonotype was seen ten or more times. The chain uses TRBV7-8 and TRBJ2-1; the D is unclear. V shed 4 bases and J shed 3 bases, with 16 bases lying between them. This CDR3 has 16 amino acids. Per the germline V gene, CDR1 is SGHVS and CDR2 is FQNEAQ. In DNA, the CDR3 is TGTGCCAGCAGCTCCAGCCGAGTGGTTCACTACAATGAGCAGTTCTTC. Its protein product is CASSSSRVVHYNEQFF.

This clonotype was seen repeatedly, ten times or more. The chain's CDR3 is CASSYIVWGHGYTF. The CDR3 DNA is TGTGCCAGCAGCTATATCGTCTGGGGCCATGGCTACACCTTC. This chain joins TRBV12-3 or TRBV12-4 and TRBJ1-2; tentative D call: TRBD1 (5 bases). Trimming stripped 6 bases from V and 6 bases from J, with 17 bases between. CDR3 size: 14 residues.

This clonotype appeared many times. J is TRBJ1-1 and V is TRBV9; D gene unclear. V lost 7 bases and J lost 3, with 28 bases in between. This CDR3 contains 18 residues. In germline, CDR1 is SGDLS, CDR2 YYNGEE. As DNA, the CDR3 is TGTGCCAGCGTCCGCTCCATCCCTGGGAGCTGGCATTACACTGAAGCTTTCTTT. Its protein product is CASVRSIPGSWHYTEAFF.

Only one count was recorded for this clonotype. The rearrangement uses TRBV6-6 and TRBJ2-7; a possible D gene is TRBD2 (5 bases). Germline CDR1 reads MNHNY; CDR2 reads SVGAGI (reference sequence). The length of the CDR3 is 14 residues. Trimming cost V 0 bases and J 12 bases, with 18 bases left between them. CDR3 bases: TGTGCCAGCAGTTACTCGAGCAGTTCGGGGTACTTGTACGTC. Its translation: CASSYSSSSGYLYV.

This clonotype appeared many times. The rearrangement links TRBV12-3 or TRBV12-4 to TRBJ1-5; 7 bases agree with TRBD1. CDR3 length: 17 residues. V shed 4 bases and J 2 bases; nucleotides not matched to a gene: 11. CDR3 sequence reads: CASSYRSRGVGNQPQHF. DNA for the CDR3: TGTGCCAGCAGTTATCGCTCCAGGGGGGTGGGCAATCAGCCCCAGCATTTT.

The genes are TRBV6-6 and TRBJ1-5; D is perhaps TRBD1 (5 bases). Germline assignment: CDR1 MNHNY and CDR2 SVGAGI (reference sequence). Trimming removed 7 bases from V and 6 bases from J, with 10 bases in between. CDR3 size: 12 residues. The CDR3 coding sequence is TGTGCCAGCAATGTAGGGGCTCAGCCCCAGCATTTT. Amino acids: CASNVGAQPQHF.

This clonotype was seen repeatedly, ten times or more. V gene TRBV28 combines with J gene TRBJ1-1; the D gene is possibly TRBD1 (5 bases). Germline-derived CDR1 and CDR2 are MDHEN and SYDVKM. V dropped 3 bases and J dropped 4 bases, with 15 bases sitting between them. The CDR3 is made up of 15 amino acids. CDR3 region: CASSFPGGIFTEAFF. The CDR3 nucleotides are TGTGCCAGCAGTTTCCCTGGGGGGATCTTCACTGAAGCTTTCTTT.

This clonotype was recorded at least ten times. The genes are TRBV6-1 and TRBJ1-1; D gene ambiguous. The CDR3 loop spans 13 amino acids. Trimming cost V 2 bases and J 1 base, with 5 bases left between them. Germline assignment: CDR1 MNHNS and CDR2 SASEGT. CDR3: CASSEIGNTEAFF. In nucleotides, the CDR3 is TGTGCCAGCAGTGAAATCGGGAACACTGAAGCTTTCTTT.

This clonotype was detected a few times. The CDR3 DNA is TGCAGCGTTGTTTTAACAGGGGGCTATGGCTACACCTTC. It translates to CSVVLTGGYGYTF. This chain joins TRBV29-1 and TRBJ1-2, with 8 bases fitting TRBD1. CDR3 length equals 13 residues. V lost 4 bases to trimming and J lost 4 bases; unmatched junction nucleotides: 5. CDR1 is SQVTM, CDR2 ANQGSEA, per germline. The variable domain in full, with the rest retrieved from reference TRBV29-1 and TRBJ1-2, is SAVISQKPSRDICQRGTSLTIQCQVDSQVTMMFWYRQQPGQSLTLIATANQGSEATYESGFVIDKFPISRPNLTFSTLTVSNMSPEDSSIYLCSVVLTGGYGYTFGSGTRLTVV.

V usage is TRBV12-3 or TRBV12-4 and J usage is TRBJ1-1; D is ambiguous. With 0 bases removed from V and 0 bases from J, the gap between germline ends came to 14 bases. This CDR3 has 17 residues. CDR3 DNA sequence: TGTGCCAGCAGTTTAGCCCTACGCGGTGCCTTGAACACTGAAGCTTTCTTT. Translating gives CASSLALRGALNTEAFF.

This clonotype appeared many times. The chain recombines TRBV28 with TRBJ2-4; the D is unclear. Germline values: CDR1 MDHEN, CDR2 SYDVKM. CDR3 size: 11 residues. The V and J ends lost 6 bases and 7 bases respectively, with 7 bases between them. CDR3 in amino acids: CASRSPNIQYF. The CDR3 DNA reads TGTGCCAGCAGGAGTCCCAACATTCAGTACTTC.

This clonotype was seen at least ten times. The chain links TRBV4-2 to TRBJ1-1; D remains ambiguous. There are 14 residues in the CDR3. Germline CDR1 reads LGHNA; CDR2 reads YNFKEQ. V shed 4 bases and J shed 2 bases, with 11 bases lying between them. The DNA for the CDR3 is TGTGCCAGCAGCCGGTCGGACGGTAACACTGAAGCTTTCTTT. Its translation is CASSRSDGNTEAFF.

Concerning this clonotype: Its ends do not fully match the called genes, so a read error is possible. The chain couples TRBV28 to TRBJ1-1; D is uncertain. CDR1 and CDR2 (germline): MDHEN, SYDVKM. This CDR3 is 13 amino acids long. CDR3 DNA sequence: TGTGCCAGTACCTCACCTATGAACACTGAAGATTTCTTT. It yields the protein CASTSPMNTEDFF.